This T cell receptor (beta chain) emerged from a study of tumor-infiltrating lymphocytes in oesophageal squamous cell carcinoma. TCRdb re-analysed the PCR reads in MiXCR, keeping a single row per CDR3 protein. The data hold more than 9,000 distinct CDR3 sequences, with around half observed a single time. Source material: esophageal tumor tissue. This clonotype was obtained from a male donor with esophageal squamous cell carcinoma.

The CDR3, as DNA: TGTGCCAGCAACAAGGACACATTTAACTATGGCTACACCTTC. Translation gives CASNKDTFNYGYTF. The chain carries TRBV6-2 or TRBV6-3 and TRBJ1-2; the D gene is possibly TRBD1 (5 bases). CDR1 is MNHEY, CDR2 SVGEGT, per germline. Deletions cut 7 bases from V and 1 base from J, with 13 bases between. The CDR3 contains 14 residues.